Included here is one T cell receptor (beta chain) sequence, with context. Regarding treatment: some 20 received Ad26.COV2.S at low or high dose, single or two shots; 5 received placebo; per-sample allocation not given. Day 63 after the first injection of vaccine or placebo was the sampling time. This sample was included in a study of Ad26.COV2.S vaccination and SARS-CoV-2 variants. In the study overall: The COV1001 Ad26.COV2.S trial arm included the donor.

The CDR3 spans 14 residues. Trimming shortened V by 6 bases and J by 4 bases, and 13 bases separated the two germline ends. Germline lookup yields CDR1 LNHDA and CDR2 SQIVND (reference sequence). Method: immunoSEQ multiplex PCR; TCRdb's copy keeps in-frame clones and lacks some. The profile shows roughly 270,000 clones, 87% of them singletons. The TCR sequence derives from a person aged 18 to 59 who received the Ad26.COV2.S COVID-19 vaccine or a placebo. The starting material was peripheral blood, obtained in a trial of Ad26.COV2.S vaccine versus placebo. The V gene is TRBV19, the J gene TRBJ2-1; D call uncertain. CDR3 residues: CASRPAAAYNEQFF. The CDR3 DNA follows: TGTGCCAGTAGGCCCGCGGCCGCATACAATGAGCAGTTCTTC.